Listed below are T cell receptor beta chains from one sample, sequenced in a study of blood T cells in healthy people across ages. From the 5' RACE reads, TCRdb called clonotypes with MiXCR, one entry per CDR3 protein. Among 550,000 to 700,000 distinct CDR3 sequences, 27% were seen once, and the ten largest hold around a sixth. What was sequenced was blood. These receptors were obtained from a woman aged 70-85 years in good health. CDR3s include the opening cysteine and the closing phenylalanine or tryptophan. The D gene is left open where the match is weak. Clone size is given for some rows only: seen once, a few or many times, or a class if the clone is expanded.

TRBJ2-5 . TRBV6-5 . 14 CASSYSYSLETQYF TGTGCCAGCAGTTACTCGTACAGCTTGGAGACCCAGTACTTC
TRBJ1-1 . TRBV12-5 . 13 CASGPRVMAEAFF TGTGCTAGTGGTCCAAGGGTGATGGCTGAAGCTTTCTTT
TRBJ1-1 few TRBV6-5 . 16 CASSHGTASRDTEAFF TGTGCCAGCAGTCACGGGACTGCTTCGAGGGACACTGAAGCTTTCTTT
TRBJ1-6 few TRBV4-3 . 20 CASSQTMNTARIRRNSPLHF TGCGCCAGCAGCCAAACCATGAATACCGCCCGGATCCGAAGGAATTCACCCCTCCACTTT
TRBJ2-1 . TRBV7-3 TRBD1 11 CASSRDREQFF TGTGCCAGCAGCAGGGACAGGGAGCAGTTCTTC
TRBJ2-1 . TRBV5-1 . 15 CASSVTGGNYNEQFF TGCGCCAGCAGCGTGACTGGCGGGAACTACAATGAGCAGTTCTTC
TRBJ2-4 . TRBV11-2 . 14 CASSVTGPYSIQYF TGTGCCAGCAGCGTTACCGGGCCCTATAGCATTCAGTACTTC
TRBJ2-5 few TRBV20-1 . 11 CSSLGGETQYF TGCAGCTCACTAGGAGGAGAGACCCAGTACTTC
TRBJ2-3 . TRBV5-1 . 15 CASSLLAGARDTQYF TGCGCCAGCAGCCTCTTGGCGGGGGCGAGAGATACGCAGTATTTT
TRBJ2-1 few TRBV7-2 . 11 CASSTRDEQFF TGTGCCAGTAGCACTCGGGATGAGCAGTTCTTC
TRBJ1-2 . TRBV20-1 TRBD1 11 CSASDRGGYTF TGCAGTGCTAGCGACAGGGGAGGCTACACCTTC
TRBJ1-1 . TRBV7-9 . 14 CASSLRTADTEAFF TGTGCCAGCAGCTTAAGGACCGCGGACACTGAAGCTTTCTTT
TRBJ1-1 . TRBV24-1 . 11 CATSAGIGAFF TGTGCCACCAGCGCGGGAATTGGAGCTTTCTTT
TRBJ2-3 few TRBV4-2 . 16 CASSQVLADGTDTQYF TGTGCCAGCAGCCAGGTACTTGCAGACGGAACAGATACGCAGTATTTT
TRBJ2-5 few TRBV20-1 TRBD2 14 CSAGTSGGMETQYF TGCAGTGCTGGGACTAGCGGGGGCATGGAGACCCAGTACTTC
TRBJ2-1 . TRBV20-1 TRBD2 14 CGARVGLAGAHLYF TGCGGTGCTAGAGTGGGACTAGCGGGGGCTCACCTCTACTTC
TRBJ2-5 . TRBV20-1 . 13 CSARSRPPETQYF TGCAGTGCTAGGAGTCGACCCCCAGAGACCCAGTACTTC
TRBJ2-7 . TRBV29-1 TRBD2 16 CSVTGTSEGNTYEQYF TGCAGCGTCACCGGGACTAGCGAGGGGAATACCTACGAGCAGTACTTC
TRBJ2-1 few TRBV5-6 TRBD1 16 CASSAYRGSRLGEQFF TGTGCCAGCAGCGCCTACAGGGGATCGAGGCTAGGTGAGCAGTTCTTC
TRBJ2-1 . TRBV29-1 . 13 CSVGGQTGDGQFF TGCAGCGTTGGGGGCCAGACCGGAGATGGGCAGTTCTTC
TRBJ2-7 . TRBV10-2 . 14 CASMATSISYEQYF TGCGCCAGCATGGCAACGTCCATCTCCTACGAGCAGTACTTC
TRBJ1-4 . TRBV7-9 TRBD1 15 CASSAGQGMDEKLFF TGTGCCAGCAGCGCGGGACAGGGGATGGATGAAAAACTGTTTTTT
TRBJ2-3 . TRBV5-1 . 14 CASKGSTGTDTQYF TGCGCCAGCAAGGGGAGTACAGGCACAGATACGCAGTATTTT
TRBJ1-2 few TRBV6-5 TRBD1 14 CASSYLEGGRGYTF TGTGCCAGCAGTTACCTGGAAGGGGGCCGAGGCTACACCTTC
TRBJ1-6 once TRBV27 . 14 CGSSVGHSNSPLHF TGTGGCAGCAGTGTGGGACACAGTAATTCACCCCTCCACTTT
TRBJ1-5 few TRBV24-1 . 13 CATSDRTHQPQHF TGTGCCACCAGTGACAGGACCCATCAGCCCCAGCATTTT
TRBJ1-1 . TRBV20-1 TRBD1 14 CSARPQGGNTEAFF TGCAGTGCTAGACCCCAGGGGGGGAACACTGAAGCTTTCTTT
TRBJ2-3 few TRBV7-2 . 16 CASSFFYRRVTDTQYF TGTGCCAGCAGCTTTTTCTACAGGCGCGTCACAGATACGCAGTATTTT
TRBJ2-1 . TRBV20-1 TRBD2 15 CSARIRTSGGGEQFF TGCAGTGCCAGAATCCGGACTAGCGGGGGAGGAGAGCAGTTCTTC
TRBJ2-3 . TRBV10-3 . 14 CAIRETYSTDTQYF TGTGCCATCAGGGAGACTTATAGCACAGATACGCAGTATTTT
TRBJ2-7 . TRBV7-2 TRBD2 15 CASREGLAGANEQYF TGTGCCAGCAGGGAGGGACTAGCGGGAGCGAACGAGCAGTACTTC
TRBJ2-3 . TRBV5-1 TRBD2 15 CASSLGGAAADTQYF TGCGCCAGCAGCCTCGGGGGGGCCGCGGCAGATACGCAGTATTTT
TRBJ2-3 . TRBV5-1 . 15 CASSLRRVSTDTQYF TGCGCCAGCAGCTTGCGCAGGGTTAGCACAGATACGCAGTATTTT
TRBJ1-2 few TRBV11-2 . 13 CASSLDGLWGYTF TGTGCCAGCAGCCTGGACGGTCTATGGGGCTACACCTTC
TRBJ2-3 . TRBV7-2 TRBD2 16 CASSYGTSGLTDTQYF TGTGCCAGCAGTTACGGGACTAGCGGGCTCACAGATACGCAGTATTTT
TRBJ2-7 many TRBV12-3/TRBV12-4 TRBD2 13 CATRAGALYEQYF TGTGCCACCAGAGCGGGGGCCTTATACGAGCAGTACTTC
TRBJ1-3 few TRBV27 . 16 CASSLSPTGAGNTIYF TGTGCCAGCAGTTTATCCCCTACAGGCGCTGGAAACACCATATATTTT
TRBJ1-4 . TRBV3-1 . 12 CASSHGREKLFF TGTGCCAGCAGCCACGGACGGGAAAAACTGTTTTTT
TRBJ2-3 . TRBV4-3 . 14 CASSQDEGGRLQYF TGCGCCAGCAGCCAAGATGAGGGGGGGCGGTTGCAGTATTTT
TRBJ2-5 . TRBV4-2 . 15 CASSQGTGREETQYF TGTGCCAGCAGCCAAGGGACAGGGAGGGAAGAGACCCAGTACTTC
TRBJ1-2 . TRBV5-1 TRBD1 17 CASSLRTGAIANYGYTF TGCGCCAGCAGCTTAAGGACAGGGGCCATAGCTAACTATGGCTACACCTTC